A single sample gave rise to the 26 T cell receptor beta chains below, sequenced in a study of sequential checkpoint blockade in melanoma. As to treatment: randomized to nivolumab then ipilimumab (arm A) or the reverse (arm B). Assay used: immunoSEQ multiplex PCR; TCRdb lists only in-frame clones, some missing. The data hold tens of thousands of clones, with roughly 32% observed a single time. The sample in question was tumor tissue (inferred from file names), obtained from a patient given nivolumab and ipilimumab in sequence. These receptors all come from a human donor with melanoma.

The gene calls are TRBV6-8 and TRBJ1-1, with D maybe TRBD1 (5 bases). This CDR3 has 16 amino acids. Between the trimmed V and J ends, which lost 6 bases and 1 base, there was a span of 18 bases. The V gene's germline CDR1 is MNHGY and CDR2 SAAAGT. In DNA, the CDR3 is TGTGCCAGCAGCAAAAACTTCGGGACGGAGAACACTGAAGCTTTCTTT. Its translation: CASSKNFGTENTEAFF.

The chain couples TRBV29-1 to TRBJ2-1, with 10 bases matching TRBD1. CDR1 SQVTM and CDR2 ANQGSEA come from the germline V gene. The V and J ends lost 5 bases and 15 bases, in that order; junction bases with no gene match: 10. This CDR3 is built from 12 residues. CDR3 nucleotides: TGCAGCGTTTATGATCAAGGGACAGGGGCGTTCTTC. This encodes CSVYDQGTGAFF.

CDR3 sequence: CASAGTGADISNQPQHF. Here the CDR3 DNA reads TGTGCCAGTGCCGGGACAGGAGCTGACATTAGCAATCAGCCCCAGCATTTT. J is TRBJ1-5 and V is TRBV19, with 8 bases that match TRBD1. The CDR3 totals 17 residues. Germline CDR1 LNHDA, CDR2 SQIVND (reference sequence). Trimming removed 8 bases from V and 0 bases from J; junction bases left unmatched: 12.

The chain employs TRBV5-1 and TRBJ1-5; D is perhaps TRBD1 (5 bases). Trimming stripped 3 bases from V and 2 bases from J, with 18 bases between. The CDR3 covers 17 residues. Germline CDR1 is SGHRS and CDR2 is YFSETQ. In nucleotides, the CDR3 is TGCGCCAGCAGCTCGAACCCAATGACAGTTGGCAATCAGCCCCAGCATTTT. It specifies CASSSNPMTVGNQPQHF.

The CDR3 nucleotides are TGTGCCAGTAGTCCCGGTTGGGGAGAGACCCAGTACTTC. Its protein product is CASSPGWGETQYF. The gene calls are TRBV19 and TRBJ2-5; D gene uncertain. Trimming stripped 5 bases from V and 4 bases from J, with 11 bases between. There are 13 residues in the CDR3. Germline lookup yields CDR1 LNHDA and CDR2 SQIVND (reference sequence).

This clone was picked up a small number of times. CDR3 sequence reads: CASSYSTTAYGYTF. For the CDR3, the DNA is TGTGCCAGCAGTTACTCTACCACCGCCTATGGCTACACCTTC. The chain couples TRBV6-8 to TRBJ1-2, with D unresolved. This CDR3 is built from 14 residues. Between the trimmed V and J ends, which lost 0 bases and 4 bases, there was a span of 9 bases. CDR1 is MNHGY and CDR2 is SAAAGT in the germline V gene.

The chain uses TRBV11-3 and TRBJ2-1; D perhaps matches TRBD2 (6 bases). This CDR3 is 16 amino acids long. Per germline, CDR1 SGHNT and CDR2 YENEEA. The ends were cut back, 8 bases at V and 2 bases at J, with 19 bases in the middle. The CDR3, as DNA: TGTGCCAGCCGGGGTTGGCGGGACGTCCCCTACAATGAGCAGTTCTTC. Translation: CASRGWRDVPYNEQFF.

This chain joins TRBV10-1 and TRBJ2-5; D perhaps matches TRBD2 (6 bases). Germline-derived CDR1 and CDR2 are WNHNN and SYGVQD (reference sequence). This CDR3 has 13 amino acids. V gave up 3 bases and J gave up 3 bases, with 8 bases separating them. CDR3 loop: CASSDGGKETQYF. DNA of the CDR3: TGCGCCAGCAGTGATGGGGGGAAAGAGACCCAGTACTTC.

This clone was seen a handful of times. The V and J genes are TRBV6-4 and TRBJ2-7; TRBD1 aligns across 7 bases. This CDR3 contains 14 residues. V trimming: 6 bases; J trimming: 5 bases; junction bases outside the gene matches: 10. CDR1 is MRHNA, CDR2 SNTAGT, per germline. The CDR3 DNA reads TGTGCCAGCAGCCAACCGACAGGGTTGCACGAGCAGTACTTC. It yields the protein CASSQPTGLHEQYF.

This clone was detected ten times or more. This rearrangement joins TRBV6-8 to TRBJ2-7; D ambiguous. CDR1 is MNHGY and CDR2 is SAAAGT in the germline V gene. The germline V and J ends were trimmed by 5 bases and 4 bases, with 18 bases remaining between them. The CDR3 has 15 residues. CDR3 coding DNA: TGTGCCAGCAGTGCCCCCGGAAATACATTATACGAGCAGTACTTC. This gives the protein CASSAPGNTLYEQYF.

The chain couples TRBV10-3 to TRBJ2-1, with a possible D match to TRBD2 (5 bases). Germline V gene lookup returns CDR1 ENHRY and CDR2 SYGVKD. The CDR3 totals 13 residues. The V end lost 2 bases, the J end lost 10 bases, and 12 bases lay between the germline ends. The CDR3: CAISEVLGSEQFF. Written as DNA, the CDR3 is TGTGCCATCAGTGAGGTCTTGGGGAGCGAGCAGTTCTTC.

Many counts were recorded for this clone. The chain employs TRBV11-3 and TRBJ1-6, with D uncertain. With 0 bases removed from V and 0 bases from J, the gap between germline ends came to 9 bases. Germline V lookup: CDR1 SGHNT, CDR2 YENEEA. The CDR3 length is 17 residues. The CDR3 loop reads CASSLDGRSSYNSPLHF. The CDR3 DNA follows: TGTGCCAGCAGCTTAGACGGGCGTAGCTCCTATAATTCACCCCTCCACTTT.

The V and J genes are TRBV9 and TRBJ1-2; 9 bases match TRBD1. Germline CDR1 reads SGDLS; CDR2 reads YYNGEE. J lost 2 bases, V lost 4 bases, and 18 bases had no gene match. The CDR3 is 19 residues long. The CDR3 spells CASSPRDREGTSGNYGYTF. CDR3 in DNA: TGTGCCAGCAGCCCCCGGGACAGGGAGGGCACTTCCGGCAACTATGGCTACACCTTC. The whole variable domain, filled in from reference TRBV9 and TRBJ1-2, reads DSGVTQTPKHLITATGQRVTLRCSPRSGDLSVYWYQQSLDQGLQFLIQYYNGEERAKGNILERFSAQQFPDLHSELNLSSLELGDSALYFCASSPRDREGTSGNYGYTFGSGTRLTVV.

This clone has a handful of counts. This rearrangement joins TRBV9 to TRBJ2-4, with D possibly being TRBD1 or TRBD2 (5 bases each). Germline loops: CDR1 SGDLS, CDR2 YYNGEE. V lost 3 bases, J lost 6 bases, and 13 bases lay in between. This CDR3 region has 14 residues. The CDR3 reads CASSDARDRNIQYF. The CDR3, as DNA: TGTGCCAGCAGCGACGCCAGGGACCGAAACATTCAGTACTTC. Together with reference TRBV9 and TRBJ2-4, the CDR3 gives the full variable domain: DSGVTQTPKHLITATGQRVTLRCSPRSGDLSVYWYQQSLDQGLQFLIQYYNGEERAKGNILERFSAQQFPDLHSELNLSSLELGDSALYFCASSDARDRNIQYFGAGTRLSVL.

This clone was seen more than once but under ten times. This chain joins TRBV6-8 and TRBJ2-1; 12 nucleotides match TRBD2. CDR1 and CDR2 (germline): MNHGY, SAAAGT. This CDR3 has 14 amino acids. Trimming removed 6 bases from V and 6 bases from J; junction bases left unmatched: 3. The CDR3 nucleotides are TGTGCCAGCAGACGGACTAGCGGGGTCAATGAGCAGTTCTTC. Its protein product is CASRRTSGVNEQFF.

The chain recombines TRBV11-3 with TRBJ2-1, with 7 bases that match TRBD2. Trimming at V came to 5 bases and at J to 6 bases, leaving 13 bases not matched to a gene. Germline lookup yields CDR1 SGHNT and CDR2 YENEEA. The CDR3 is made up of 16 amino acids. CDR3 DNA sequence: TGTGCCAGCAGCCCACCGGGGGGTGCCGGGGGCAATGAGCAGTTCTTC. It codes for CASSPPGGAGGNEQFF.

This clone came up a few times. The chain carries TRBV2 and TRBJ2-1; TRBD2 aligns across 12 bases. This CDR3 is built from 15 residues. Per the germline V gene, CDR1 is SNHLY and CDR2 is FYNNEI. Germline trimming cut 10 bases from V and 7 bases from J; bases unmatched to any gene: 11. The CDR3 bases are TGTGCCACCTGGACTAGCGGGGATCCCTTTAATGAGCAGTTCTTC. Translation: CATWTSGDPFNEQFF.

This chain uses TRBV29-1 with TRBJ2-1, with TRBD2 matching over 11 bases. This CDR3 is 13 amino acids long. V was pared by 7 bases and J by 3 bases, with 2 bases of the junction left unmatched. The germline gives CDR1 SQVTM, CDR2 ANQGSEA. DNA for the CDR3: TGCAGCGGGGGACTAGCGGTCTACAATGAGCAGTTCTTC. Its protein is CSGGLAVYNEQFF.

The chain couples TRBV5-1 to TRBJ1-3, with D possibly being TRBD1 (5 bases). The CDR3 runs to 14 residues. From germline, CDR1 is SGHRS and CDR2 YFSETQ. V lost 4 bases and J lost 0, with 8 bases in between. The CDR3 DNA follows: TGCGCCAGCAGCATGGGGGGCTCTGGAAACACCATATATTTT. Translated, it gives CASSMGGSGNTIYF.

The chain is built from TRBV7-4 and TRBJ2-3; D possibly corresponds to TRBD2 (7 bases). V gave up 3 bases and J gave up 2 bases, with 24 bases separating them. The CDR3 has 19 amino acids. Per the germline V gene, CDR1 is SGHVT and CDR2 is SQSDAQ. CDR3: CASSFKGRAAGANTDTQYF. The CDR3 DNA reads TGTGCCAGCAGCTTCAAGGGTCGTGCGGCGGGGGCCAACACAGATACGCAGTATTTT.

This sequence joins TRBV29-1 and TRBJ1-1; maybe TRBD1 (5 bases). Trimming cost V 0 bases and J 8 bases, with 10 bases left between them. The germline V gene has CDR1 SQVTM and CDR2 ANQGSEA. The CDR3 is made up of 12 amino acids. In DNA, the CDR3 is TGCAGCGTTGAAGATTCGACAGTGGAAGCTTTCTTT. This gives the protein CSVEDSTVEAFF.

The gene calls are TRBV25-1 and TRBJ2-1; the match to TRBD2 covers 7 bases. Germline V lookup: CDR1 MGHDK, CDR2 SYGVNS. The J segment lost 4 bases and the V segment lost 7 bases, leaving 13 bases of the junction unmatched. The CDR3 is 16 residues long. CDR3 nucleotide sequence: TGTGCCAGCACTCCTGAAGGTAGAGCGGGGTACAATGAGCAGTTCTTC. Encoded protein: CASTPEGRAGYNEQFF.

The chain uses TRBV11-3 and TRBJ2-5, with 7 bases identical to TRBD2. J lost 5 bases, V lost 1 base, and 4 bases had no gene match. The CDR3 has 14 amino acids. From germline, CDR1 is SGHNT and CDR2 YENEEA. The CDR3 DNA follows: TGTGCCAGCAGCTTAGGGCGGGGAGGGGAGACCCAGTACTTC. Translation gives CASSLGRGGETQYF.

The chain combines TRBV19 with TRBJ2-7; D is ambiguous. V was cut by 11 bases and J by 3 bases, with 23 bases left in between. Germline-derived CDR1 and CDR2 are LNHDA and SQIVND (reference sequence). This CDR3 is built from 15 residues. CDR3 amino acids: CASSRAAAFGYEQYF. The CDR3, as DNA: TGTGCCTCGAGTAGGGCGGCCGCTTTTGGCTACGAGCAGTACTTC.

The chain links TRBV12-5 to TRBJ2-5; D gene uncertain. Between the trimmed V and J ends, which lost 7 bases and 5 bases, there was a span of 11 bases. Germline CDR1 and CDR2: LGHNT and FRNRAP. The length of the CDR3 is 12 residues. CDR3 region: CASATKFETQYF. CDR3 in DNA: TGTGCTAGTGCCACCAAATTTGAGACCCAGTACTTC.

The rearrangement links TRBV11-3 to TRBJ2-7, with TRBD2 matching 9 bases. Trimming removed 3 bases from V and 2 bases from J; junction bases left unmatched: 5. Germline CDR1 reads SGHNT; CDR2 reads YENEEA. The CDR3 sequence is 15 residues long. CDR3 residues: CASSFSSGTTYEQYF. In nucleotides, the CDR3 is TGTGCCAGCAGCTTCTCTAGCGGGACTACCTACGAGCAGTACTTC.